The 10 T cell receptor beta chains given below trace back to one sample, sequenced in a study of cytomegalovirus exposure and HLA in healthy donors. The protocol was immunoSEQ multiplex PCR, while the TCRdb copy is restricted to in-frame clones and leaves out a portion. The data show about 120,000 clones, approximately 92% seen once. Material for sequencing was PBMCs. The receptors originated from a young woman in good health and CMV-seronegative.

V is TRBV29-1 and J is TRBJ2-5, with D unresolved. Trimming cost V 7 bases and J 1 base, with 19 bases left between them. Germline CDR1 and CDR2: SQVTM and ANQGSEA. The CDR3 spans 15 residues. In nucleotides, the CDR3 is TGCAGCGCCATCGCGTTTTATGGGCCCCAAGAGACCCAGTACTTC. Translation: CSAIAFYGPQETQYF.

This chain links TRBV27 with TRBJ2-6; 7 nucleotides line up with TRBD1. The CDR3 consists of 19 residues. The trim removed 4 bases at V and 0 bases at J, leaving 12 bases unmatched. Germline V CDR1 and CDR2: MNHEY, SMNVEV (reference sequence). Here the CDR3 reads CASSSRPGQPTSGANVLTF. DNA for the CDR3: TGTGCCAGCAGTTCCAGACCGGGACAGCCGACCTCTGGGGCCAACGTCCTGACTTTC.

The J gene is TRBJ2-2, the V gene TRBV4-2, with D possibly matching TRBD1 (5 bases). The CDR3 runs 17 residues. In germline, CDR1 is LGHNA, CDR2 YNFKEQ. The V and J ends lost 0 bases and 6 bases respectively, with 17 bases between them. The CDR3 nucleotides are TGTGCCAGCAGCCAAGATGTACGGCAGGGCGCCGCCGGGGAGCTGTTTTTT. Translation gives CASSQDVRQGAAGELFF.

In DNA, the CDR3 is TGTGCCAGTAGGTTGGGAGACAGGCGGCCCGTGGGGGCTTTCTTT. It yields the protein CASRLGDRRPVGAFF. The V and J genes are TRBV19 and TRBJ1-1; weak D call: TRBD1 (6 bases). Germline V gene sequence: CDR1 LNHDA, CDR2 SQIVND (reference sequence). The CDR3 runs to 15 residues. Trimming removed 6 bases at V and 11 bases at J, with 25 bases between.

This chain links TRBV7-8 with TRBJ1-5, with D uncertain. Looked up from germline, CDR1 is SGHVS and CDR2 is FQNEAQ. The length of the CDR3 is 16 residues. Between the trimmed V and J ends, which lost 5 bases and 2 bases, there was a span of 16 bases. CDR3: CASSRSGSDRNQPQHF. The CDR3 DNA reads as TGTGCCAGCAGCCGATCGGGATCGGACCGCAATCAGCCCCAGCATTTT.

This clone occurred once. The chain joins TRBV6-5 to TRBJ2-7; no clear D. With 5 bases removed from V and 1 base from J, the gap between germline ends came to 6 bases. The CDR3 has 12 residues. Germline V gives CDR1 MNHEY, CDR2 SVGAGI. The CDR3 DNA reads TGTGCCAGCAGTCCCCTTTCCTACGAGCAGTACTTC. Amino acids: CASSPLSYEQYF.

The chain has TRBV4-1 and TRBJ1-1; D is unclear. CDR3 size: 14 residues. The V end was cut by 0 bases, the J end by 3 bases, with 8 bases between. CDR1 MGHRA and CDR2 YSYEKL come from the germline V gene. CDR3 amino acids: CASSQDVQDTEAFF. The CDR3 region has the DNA TGCGCCAGCAGCCAAGATGTTCAGGACACTGAAGCTTTCTTT.

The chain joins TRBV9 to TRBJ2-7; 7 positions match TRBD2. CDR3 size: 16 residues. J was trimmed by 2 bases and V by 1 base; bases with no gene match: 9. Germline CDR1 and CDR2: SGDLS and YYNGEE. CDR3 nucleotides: TGTGCCAGCAGCGTATCGGGGGGTAGGTCGACCTACGAGCAGTACTTC. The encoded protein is CASSVSGGRSTYEQYF.

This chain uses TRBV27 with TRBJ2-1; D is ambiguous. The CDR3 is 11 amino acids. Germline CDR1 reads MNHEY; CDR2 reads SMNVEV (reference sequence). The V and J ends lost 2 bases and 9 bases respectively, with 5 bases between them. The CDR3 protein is CASSLSSEQFF. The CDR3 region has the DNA TGTGCCAGCAGTTTAAGTAGTGAGCAGTTCTTC.

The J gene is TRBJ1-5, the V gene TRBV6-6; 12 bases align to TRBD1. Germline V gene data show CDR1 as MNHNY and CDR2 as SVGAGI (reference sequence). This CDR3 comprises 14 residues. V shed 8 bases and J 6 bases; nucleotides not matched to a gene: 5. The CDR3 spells CASVGTGGRQPQHF. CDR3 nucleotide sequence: TGTGCCAGCGTCGGGACAGGGGGCCGTCAGCCCCAGCATTTT.